This TCR beta chain was recorded in a study of blood T cell repertoires in COVID-19. Study-level information: PBMCs, B-cell-depleted T cells, or T cells provided the cDNA or gDNA that made up the material.

Germline assignment: CDR1 MNHEY and CDR2 SVGAGI. V lost 0 bases to trimming and J lost 5 bases, with 15 bases between them. This CDR3 spans 16 amino acids. Methods used by the authors: Quantification of nucleated cells was approximated via reference gene primer amplification. TCRdb's table, derived via immunoSEQ multiplex PCR, lists solely in-frame clones and lacks some. V, J and clone size reflect that table, while D and trimming were determined from the DNA. The sample shows over 100,000 clones, around 80% of them seen only once. The TCR originated in a human donor in a cohort sampled during active or convalescent COVID-19. V usage is TRBV6-5 and J usage is TRBJ2-3, with D maybe TRBD2 (5 bases). The sample was peripheral blood. This chain's CDR3 is CASSYSNQRAVDTQYF. The CDR3 region has the DNA TGTGCCAGCAGTTACTCGAATCAGAGGGCTGTAGATACGCAGTATTTT.